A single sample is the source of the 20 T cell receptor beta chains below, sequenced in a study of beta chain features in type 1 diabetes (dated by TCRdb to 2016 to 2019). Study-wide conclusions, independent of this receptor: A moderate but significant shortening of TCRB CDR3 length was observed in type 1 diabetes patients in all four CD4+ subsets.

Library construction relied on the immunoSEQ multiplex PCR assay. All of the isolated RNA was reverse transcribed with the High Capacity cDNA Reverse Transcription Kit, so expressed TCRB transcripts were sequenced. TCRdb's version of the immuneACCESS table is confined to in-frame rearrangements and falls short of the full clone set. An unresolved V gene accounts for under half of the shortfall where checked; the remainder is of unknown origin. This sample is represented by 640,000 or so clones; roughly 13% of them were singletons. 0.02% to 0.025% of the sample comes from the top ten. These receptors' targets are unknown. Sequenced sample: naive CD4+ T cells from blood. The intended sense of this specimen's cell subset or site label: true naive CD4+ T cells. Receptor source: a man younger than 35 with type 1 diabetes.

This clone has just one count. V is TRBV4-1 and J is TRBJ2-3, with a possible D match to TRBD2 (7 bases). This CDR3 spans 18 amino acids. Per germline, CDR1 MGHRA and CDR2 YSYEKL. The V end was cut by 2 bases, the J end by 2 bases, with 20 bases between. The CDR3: CASSQRGEAGAITDTQYF. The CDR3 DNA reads TGCGCCAGCAGCCAAAGGGGAGAGGCGGGGGCGATCACAGATACGCAGTATTTT.

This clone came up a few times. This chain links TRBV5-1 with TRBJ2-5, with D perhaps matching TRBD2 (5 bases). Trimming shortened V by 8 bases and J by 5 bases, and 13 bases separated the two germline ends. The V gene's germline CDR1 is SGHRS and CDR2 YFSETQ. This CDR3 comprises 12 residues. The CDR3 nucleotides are TGCGCCAGAAAGGCCCAGCGGGAGACCCAGTACTTC. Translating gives CARKAQRETQYF.

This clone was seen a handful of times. The CDR3 DNA reads TGTGCCAGTAGTCTCGGACAGGGCTATGGCTACACCTTC. Its translation: CASSLGQGYGYTF. The rearrangement links TRBV19 to TRBJ1-2; 8 bases agree with TRBD1. Germline CDR1 reads LNHDA; CDR2 reads SQIVND (reference sequence). V dropped 5 bases and J dropped 4; count of bases not matched to a gene: 3. This CDR3 contains 13 residues. The full variable domain, in which reference TRBV19 and TRBJ1-2 provide the parts outside the CDR3, is DGGITQSPKYLFRKEGQNVTLSCEQNLNHDAMYWYRQDPGQGLRLIYYSQIVNDFQKGDIAEGYSVSREKKESFPLTVTSAQKNPTAFYLCASSLGQGYGYTFGSGTRLTVV.

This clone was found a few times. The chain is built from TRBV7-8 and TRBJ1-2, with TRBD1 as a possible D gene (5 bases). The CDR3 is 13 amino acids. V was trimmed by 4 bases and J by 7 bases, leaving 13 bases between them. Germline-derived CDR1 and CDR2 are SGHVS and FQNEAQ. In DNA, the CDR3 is TGTGCCAGCAGCTCTCAGGGTTCGGGTGGCTACACCTTC. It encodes CASSSQGSGGYTF.

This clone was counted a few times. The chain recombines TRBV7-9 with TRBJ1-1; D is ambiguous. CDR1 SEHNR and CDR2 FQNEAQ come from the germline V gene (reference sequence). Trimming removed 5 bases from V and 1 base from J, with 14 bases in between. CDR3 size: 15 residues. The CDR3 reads CASSRRGNPNTEAFF. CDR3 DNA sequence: TGTGCCAGCAGCCGCCGCGGGAACCCGAACACTGAAGCTTTCTTT.

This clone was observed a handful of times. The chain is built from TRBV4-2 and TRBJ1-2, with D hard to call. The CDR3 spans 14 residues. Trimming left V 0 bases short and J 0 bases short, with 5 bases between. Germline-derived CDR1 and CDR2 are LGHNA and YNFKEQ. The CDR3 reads CASSQDLANYGYTF. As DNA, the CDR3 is TGTGCCAGCAGCCAAGATCTAGCTAACTATGGCTACACCTTC.

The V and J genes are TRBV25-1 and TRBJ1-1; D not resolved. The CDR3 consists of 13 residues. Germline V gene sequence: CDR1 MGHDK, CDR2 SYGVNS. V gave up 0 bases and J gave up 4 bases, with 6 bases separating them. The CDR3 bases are TGTGCCAGCAGTGAATATTTCGGCACTGAAGCTTTCTTT. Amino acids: CASSEYFGTEAFF.

The chain's CDR3 is CASSQDLPGAFGYTF. In DNA, the CDR3 is TGCGCCAGCAGCCAAGATCTTCCAGGGGCATTTGGCTACACCTTC. This sequence joins TRBV4-1 and TRBJ1-2, with D perhaps TRBD1 (6 bases). From germline, CDR1 is MGHRA and CDR2 YSYEKL. The CDR3 spans 15 residues. Trimming cost V 0 bases and J 7 bases, with 15 bases left between them.

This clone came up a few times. The DNA for the CDR3 is TGTGCCAGCAGCTTATCCCGGGACTCCAATCAGCCCCAGCATTTT. The encoded protein is CASSLSRDSNQPQHF. This sequence joins TRBV7-2 and TRBJ1-5; D is perhaps TRBD1 (5 bases). The germline V gene has CDR1 SGHTA and CDR2 FQGNSA. CDR3 length: 15 amino acids. V shed 2 bases and J shed 3 bases, with 11 bases lying between them. The full variable domain, its missing parts supplied by reference TRBV7-2 and TRBJ1-5, is GAGVSQSPSNKVTEKGKDVELRCDPISGHTALYWYRQSLGQGLEFLIYFQGNSAPDKSGLPSDRFSAERTGGSVSTLTIQRTQQEDSAVYLCASSLSRDSNQPQHFGDGTRLSIL.

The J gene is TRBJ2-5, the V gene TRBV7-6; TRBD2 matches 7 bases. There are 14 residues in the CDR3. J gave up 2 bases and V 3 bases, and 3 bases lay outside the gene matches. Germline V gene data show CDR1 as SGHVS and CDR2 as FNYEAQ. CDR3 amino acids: CASSLGGWQETQYF. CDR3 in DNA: TGTGCCAGCAGCTTGGGGGGGTGGCAAGAGACCCAGTACTTC. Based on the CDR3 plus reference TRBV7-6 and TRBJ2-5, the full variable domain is GAGVSQSPRYKVTKRGQDVALRCDPISGHVSLYWYRQALGQGPEFLTYFNYEAQQDKSGLPNDRFSAERPEGSISTLTIQRTEQRDSAMYRCASSLGGWQETQYFGPGTRLLVL.

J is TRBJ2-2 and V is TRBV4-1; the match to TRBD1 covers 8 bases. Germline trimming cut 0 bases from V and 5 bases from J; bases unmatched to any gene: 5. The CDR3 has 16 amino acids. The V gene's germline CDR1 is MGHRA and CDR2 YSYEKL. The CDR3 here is CASSQDRQGLTGELFF. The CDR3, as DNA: TGCGCCAGCAGCCAAGACCGACAGGGGCTTACCGGGGAGCTGTTTTTT.

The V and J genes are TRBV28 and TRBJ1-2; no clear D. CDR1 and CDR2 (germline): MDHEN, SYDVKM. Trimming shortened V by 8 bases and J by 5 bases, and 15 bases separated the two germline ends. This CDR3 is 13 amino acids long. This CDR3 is CASGTRTEYGYTF. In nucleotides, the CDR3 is TGTGCCAGCGGAACCCGGACCGAGTATGGCTACACCTTC.

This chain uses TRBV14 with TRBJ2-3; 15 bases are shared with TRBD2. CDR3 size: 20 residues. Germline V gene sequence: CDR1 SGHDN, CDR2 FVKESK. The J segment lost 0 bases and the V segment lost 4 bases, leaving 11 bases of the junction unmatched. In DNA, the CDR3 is TGTGCCAGCAGCCCTCTCTCGGGACTAGCGGGGGGCTGGAGCACAGATACGCAGTATTTT. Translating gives CASSPLSGLAGGWSTDTQYF.

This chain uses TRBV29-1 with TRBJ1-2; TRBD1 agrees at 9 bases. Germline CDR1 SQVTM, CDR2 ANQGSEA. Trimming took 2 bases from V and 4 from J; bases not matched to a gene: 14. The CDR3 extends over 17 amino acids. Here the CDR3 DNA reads TGCAGCGTTGAAACTGCGGGACAGGGAGATGTGGGCTATGGCTACACCTTC. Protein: CSVETAGQGDVGYGYTF.

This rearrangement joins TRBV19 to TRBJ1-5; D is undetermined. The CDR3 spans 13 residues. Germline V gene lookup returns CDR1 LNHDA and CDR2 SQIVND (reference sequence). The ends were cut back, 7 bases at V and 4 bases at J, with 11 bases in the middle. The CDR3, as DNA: TGTGCCAGTACGGGTACATCTAATCAGCCCCAGCATTTT. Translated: CASTGTSNQPQHF.

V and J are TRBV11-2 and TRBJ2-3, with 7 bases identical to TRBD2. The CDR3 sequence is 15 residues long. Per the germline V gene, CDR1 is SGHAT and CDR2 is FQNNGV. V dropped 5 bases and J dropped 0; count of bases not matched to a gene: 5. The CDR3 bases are TGTGCCAGCAGCACCCGACTAGCTAGCACAGATACGCAGTATTTT. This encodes CASSTRLASTDTQYF.

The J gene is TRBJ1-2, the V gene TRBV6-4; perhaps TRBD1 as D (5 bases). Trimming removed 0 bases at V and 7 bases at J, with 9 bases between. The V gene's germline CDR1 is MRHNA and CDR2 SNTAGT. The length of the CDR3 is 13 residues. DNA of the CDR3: TGTGCCAGCAGTGACTCACAGGACTCTGGCTACACCTTC. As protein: CASSDSQDSGYTF.

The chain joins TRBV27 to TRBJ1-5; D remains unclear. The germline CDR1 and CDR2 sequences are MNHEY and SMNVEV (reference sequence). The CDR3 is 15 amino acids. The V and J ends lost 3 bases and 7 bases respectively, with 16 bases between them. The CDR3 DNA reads TGTGCCAGCAGTTTTTACTCGACCGAAGGGCAGCCCCAGCATTTT. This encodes CASSFYSTEGQPQHF.

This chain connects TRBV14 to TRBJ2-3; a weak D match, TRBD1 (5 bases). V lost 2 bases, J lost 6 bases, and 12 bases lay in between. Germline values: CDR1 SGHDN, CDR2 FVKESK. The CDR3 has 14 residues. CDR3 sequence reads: CASSQTVRGDTQYF. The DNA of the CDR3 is TGTGCCAGCAGCCAAACTGTAAGGGGTGATACGCAGTATTTT.

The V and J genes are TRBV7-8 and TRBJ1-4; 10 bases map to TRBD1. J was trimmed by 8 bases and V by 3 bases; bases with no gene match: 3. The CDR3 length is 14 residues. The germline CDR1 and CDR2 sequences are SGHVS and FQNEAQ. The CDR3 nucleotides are TGTGCCAGCAGCTTGGGACAGGGGTTGGAAAAACTGTTTTTT. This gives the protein CASSLGQGLEKLFF.